These T cell receptor beta chains were read from a single sample in a study of cytomegalovirus exposure and HLA in healthy donors. Sequencing used immunoSEQ multiplex PCR; TCRdb keeps in-frame clones, though not all of them. The sample holds over 80,000 clones, approximately 72% seen once. The specimen was PBMCs. The receptors originated from a woman aged 70-85 years in good health and CMV-seropositive. CDR3s include the opening cysteine and the closing phenylalanine or tryptophan. The D gene is left open where the match is weak. Part of the rows lack a size; the others show once, few, many or a class for expanded clones.

cdr3_aa	cdr3_nt	v_call	j_call	d_call	clone_size	cdr3_length
CASSQVAGDAKNIQYF	TGTGCCAGCAGCCAAGTAGCGGGAGATGCCAAAAACATTCAGTACTTC	TRBV4-2	TRBJ2-4	TRBD2	.	16
CASKPPGEPQHF	TGTGCCAGTAAACCCCCCGGGGAGCCCCAGCATTTT	TRBV19	TRBJ1-5	.	.	12
CASSFRDYGYTF	TGTGCCAGCAGTTTCCGGGACTATGGCTACACCTTC	TRBV28	TRBJ1-2	.	.	12
CASSKGRQDEQYF	TGTGCCAGTAGTAAAGGGCGACAGGACGAGCAGTACTTC	TRBV19	TRBJ2-7	.	few	13
CASSERGPYNEQFF	TGTGCCAGTAGTGAGCGGGGGCCATACAATGAGCAGTTCTTC	TRBV19	TRBJ2-1	TRBD2	.	14
CASGAADGEQYF	TGCGCCAGCGGAGCGGCAGATGGCGAGCAGTACTTC	TRBV10-2	TRBJ2-7	.	.	12
CATSREQGGTHTIYF	TGTGCCACCAGCAGAGAGCAGGGCGGTACACACACCATATATTTT	TRBV15	TRBJ1-3	.	few	15
CASSLGPARQETQYF	TGTGCCAGCAGCTTAGGTCCCGCCCGGCAAGAGACCCAGTACTTC	TRBV7-8	TRBJ2-5	.	.	15
CASSPTGQGGPETQYF	TGCGCCAGCAGCCCCACGGGACAGGGTGGGCCAGAGACCCAGTACTTC	TRBV4-1	TRBJ2-5	TRBD1	.	16
CASSDDSTGELFF	TGTGCCAGCAGCGATGACAGCACCGGGGAGCTGTTTTTT	TRBV5-6	TRBJ2-2	.	.	13
CASSWTGGGTGELFF	TGCGCCAGCAGCTGGACAGGGGGAGGCACCGGGGAGCTGTTTTTT	TRBV5-1	TRBJ2-2	TRBD1	.	15
CASSLKQDNSPLHF	TGCGCCAGCAGCTTGAAACAGGATAATTCACCCCTCCACTTT	TRBV5-1	TRBJ1-6	.	.	14
CASSLGGSRVEQYF	TGTGCCAGCAGCTTAGGAGGGTCCAGAGTCGAGCAGTACTTC	TRBV11-2	TRBJ2-7	.	.	14
CASSFQGNYGYTF	TGTGCCAGCAGTTTTCAGGGGAACTATGGCTACACCTTC	TRBV28	TRBJ1-2	.	.	13
CASSAAGTGSEKLFF	TGTGCCAGCAGCGCCGCCGGGACAGGAAGCGAAAAACTGTTTTTT	TRBV7-8	TRBJ1-4	TRBD1	.	15
CASSPQGRGETQYF	TGTGCCAGCTCACCCCAGGGTCGGGGGGAGACCCAGTACTTC	TRBV18	TRBJ2-5	.	once	14
CASSFGPTDTQYF	TGTGCCAGCAGCTTTGGCCCCACAGATACGCAGTATTTT	TRBV7-2	TRBJ2-3	.	.	13
CASSQEPRSSYNEQFF	TGCGCCAGCAGCCAAGAGCCTAGGAGCTCCTACAATGAGCAGTTCTTC	TRBV4-1	TRBJ2-1	.	.	16
CASQRGGETQYF	TGTGCCAGCCAGAGGGGAGGGGAGACCCAGTACTTC	TRBV28	TRBJ2-5	TRBD2	.	12
CASSQSAVRGSGNTIYF	TGCGCCAGCAGCCAATCGGCCGTCAGGGGCTCTGGAAACACCATATATTTT	TRBV4-1	TRBJ1-3	.	.	17
CASSSSSGGGPQHF	TGTGCCAGCAGTTCTTCCTCAGGGGGCGGGCCCCAGCATTTT	TRBV5-4	TRBJ1-5	TRBD1	.	14
CATGQGTNEKLFF	TGTGCCACCGGACAGGGGACTAATGAAAAACTGTTTTTT	TRBV6-5	TRBJ1-4	TRBD1	.	13